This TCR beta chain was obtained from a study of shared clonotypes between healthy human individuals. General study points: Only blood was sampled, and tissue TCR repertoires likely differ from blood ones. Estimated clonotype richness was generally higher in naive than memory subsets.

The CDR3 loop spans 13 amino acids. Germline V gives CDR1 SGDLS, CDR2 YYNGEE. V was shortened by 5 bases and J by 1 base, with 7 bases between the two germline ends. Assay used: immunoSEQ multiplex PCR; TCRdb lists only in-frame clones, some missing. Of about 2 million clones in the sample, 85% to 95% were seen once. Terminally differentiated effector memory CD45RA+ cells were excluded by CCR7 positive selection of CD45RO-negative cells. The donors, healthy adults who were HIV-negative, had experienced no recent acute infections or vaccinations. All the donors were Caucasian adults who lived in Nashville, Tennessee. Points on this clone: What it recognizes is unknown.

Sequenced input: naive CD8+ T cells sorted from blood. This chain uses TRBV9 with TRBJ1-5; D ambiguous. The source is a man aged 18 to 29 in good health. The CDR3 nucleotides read TGTGCCAGCAGTCTCTCGAGCAATCAGCCCCAGCATTTT. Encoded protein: CASSLSSNQPQHF. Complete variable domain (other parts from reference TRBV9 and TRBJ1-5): DSGVTQTPKHLITATGQRVTLRCSPRSGDLSVYWYQQSLDQGLQFLIQYYNGEERAKGNILERFSAQQFPDLHSELNLSSLELGDSALYFCASSLSSNQPQHFGDGTRLSIL.